This is a list of T cell receptor beta chains from one sample in a study of blood T cell repertoires in COVID-19. Data came from immunoSEQ multiplex PCR; TCRdb stores just in-frame clones and leaves some out. This repertoire shows some 240,000 clones, roughly 84% found once; its top ten account for less than 8.5%. The sequenced sample was PBMCs or T cells enriched from blood (not recorded which). These receptors all come from a woman in her 50s who had been exposed to COVID-19. The CDR3 runs from the conserved cysteine through the conserved F or W.

v_gene	CDR3aa
TRBV5-1	CASSLGTAGNTIYF
TRBV5-4	CASSSRQPQYQETQYF
TRBV7-9	CASSFSRGSQSSYEQYF
TRBV9	CASSGVGLAGAGEQFF
TRBV5-1	CASGRESVEGYTF
TRBV19	CASLGTGDGYTF
TRBV4-1	CASSLYGKVNSPLHF
TRBV6-1	CASSEYRENTEAFF
TRBV5-1	CASSFVPGAMKEKLFF
TRBV5-1	CASSPLAETYEQYF
TRBV28	CASSYMDRDSVGAFF
TRBV3-1/TRBV3-2	CASSQGGGYTEAFF
TRBV6-5	CASTNGGISYTF
TRBV11-3	CASSYCLDINTEAFF
TRBV7-8	CASSLDRGGYGYTF
TRBV29-1	CSVLWRGYGYTF
TRBV15	CATSRDSVDPVLNYGYTF
TRBV30	CAWCSGGNTGELFF
TRBV10-3	CAIRTNRDRGPDTQYF
TRBV10-3	CAISGTGTNTEAFF
TRBV5-8	CASSPSGWGNQPQHF
TRBV28	CASSPWDSYSNQPQHF
TRBV11-2	CASSLGGGYYYTF
TRBV6-5	CASSYRGPYGYTF
TRBV28	CASSLSGTGVNEQFF
TRBV6-5	CASSFTGEAFF
TRBV28	CASSVSGEYGYTF
TRBV14	CASSLDRRLTGELFF
TRBV28	CASSLGGVGYGYTF
TRBV11-2	CASTEGDRGSTEAFF
TRBV19	CATSRGKTNTEAFF
TRBV3-1/TRBV3-2	CASSQPGQGGDGYTF